The 24 T cell receptor beta chains in this list originate from one sample, sequenced in a study of T cell responses to AZD1222 COVID-19 vaccine (dated by TCRdb to about 2021). Receptor libraries were prepared by the immunoSEQ multiplex PCR assay. As stored in TCRdb, this immuneACCESS dataset retains in-frame rearrangements with V and J assigned. A fraction of the clones does not appear; measured against another copy, unresolved V genes explain less than half of the discrepancy, and the remainder lacks a known reason. The table for this sample lists under 20,000 clones; 84% of them were counted only once. The ten largest account for about 16% of the sample. The time point label here, explained by the study, means: about 28 days (+/-7) after the second vaccine dose. This sample comprised peripheral blood, obtained 28 days after the second AZD1222 dose. The receptors stem from an adult who received the AZD1222 COVID-19 vaccine.

The genes are TRBV27 and TRBJ1-1, with 10 bases lining up with TRBD1. The junction had 12 bases not matched to a gene; V was cut back by 4 bases and J by 1 base. The CDR3 runs to 18 residues. Germline lookup yields CDR1 MNHEY and CDR2 SMNVEV (reference sequence). In DNA, the CDR3 is TGTGCCAGCAGTTCCACGGGACAGGGGCGAGTTAGGAACACTGAAGCTTTCTTT. Translated: CASSSTGQGRVRNTEAFF.

The chain combines TRBV27 with TRBJ1-1; TRBD1 matches 7 bases. The germline CDR1 and CDR2 sequences are MNHEY and SMNVEV (reference sequence). V was clipped by 6 bases and J by 1 base; unmatched bases: 5. This CDR3 is built from 14 residues. The DNA of the CDR3 is TGTGCCAGCAGCCTGCAGGGGGAGAACACTGAAGCTTTCTTT. Its protein product is CASSLQGENTEAFF.

This rearrangement joins TRBV7-6 to TRBJ2-1; TRBD2 agrees at 7 bases. Germline values: CDR1 SGHVS, CDR2 FNYEAQ. The CDR3 is 17 amino acids. V shed 5 bases and J 0 bases; nucleotides not matched to a gene: 10. The CDR3 sequence is CASSPHPRDYSYNEQFF. CDR3 nucleotides: TGTGCCAGCAGCCCCCATCCCCGGGACTACTCCTACAATGAGCAGTTCTTC.

The chain combines TRBV6-5 with TRBJ2-4; D perhaps matches TRBD2 (6 bases). The V end was cut by 5 bases, the J end by 1 base, with 12 bases between. Germline values: CDR1 MNHEY, CDR2 SVGAGI. The CDR3 is 15 amino acids. CDR3 sequence reads: CASSPRGTAKNIQYF. In DNA form, the CDR3 reads TGTGCCAGCAGTCCGCGCGGGACGGCCAAAAACATTCAGTACTTC.

This sequence joins TRBV4-1 and TRBJ2-3; D might be TRBD2 (6 bases). Germline lookup yields CDR1 MGHRA and CDR2 YSYEKL. Between the trimmed V and J ends, which lost 2 bases and 0 bases, there was a span of 9 bases. This CDR3 has 15 residues. The CDR3 protein is CASSQFSGSTDTQYF. For the CDR3, the DNA is TGCGCCAGCAGCCAATTCAGCGGGAGCACAGATACGCAGTATTTT.

The V gene is TRBV10-2, the J gene TRBJ2-3; 7 bases are shared with TRBD2. The V segment lost 6 bases and the J segment 6 bases; nucleotides outside the gene matches: 6. The V gene's germline CDR1 is WSHSY and CDR2 SAAADI. The CDR3 has 13 residues. The chain's CDR3 is CASRDTSEDTQYF. The CDR3 DNA is TGCGCCAGCAGAGATACTAGCGAGGATACGCAGTATTTT.

This clone came up a few times. The chain combines TRBV28 with TRBJ2-7; possible D gene TRBD2, 6 bases. This CDR3 contains 14 residues. Deletions cut 7 bases from V and 4 bases from J, with 17 bases between. Germline CDR1 reads MDHEN; CDR2 reads SYDVKM. The CDR3 here is CASTPGRTQYEQYF. As DNA, the CDR3 is TGTGCCAGCACCCCTGGGAGGACCCAATACGAGCAGTACTTC. The full variable domain, in which reference TRBV28 and TRBJ2-7 provide the parts outside the CDR3, is DVKVTQSSRYLVKRTGEKVFLECVQDMDHENMFWYRQDPGLGLRLIYFSYDVKMKEKGDIPEGYSVSREKKERFSLILESASTNQTSMYLCASTPGRTQYEQYFGPGTRLTVT.

Here the CDR3 reads CASGPDRSSGNTIYF. The CDR3, as DNA: TGTGCCAGCGGACCGGACAGAAGCTCTGGAAACACCATATATTTT. V gene TRBV7-9 combines with J gene TRBJ1-3, with D tentatively TRBD1 (6 bases). The germline V gene encodes CDR1 SEHNR and CDR2 FQNEAQ (reference sequence). This CDR3 is 15 amino acids long. V lost 8 bases, J lost 0 bases, and 14 bases lay in between.

The chain recombines TRBV18 with TRBJ1-2; the D is unclear. CDR3 size: 16 residues. The germline V and J ends were trimmed by 2 bases and 1 base, with 14 bases remaining between them. CDR1 KGHSH and CDR2 LQKENI come from the germline V gene. In DNA, the CDR3 is TGTGCCAGCTCACCAGCCGTTAGCGCGTATAACTATGGCTACACCTTC. This gives the protein CASSPAVSAYNYGYTF. Full variable domain (rest looked up from reference TRBV18 and TRBJ1-2): NAGVMQNPRHLVRRRGQEARLRCSPMKGHSHVYWYRQLPEEGLKFMVYLQKENIIDESGMPKERFSAEFPKEGPSILRIQQVVRGDSAAYFCASSPAVSAYNYGYTFGSGTRLTVV.

J is TRBJ1-2 and V is TRBV11-3; a weak D match, TRBD1 (6 bases). Between the trimmed V and J ends, which lost 5 bases and 6 bases, there was a span of 16 bases. Germline loops: CDR1 SGHNT, CDR2 YENEEA. The CDR3 consists of 14 residues. The CDR3 sequence: CASSRSGGRDGYTF. CDR3 coding DNA: TGTGCCAGCAGCCGATCGGGGGGGCGAGATGGCTACACCTTC. Looking up the rest from reference TRBV11-3 and TRBJ1-2 gives the full variable domain: EAGVVQSPRYKIIEKKQPVAFWCNPISGHNTLYWYLQNLGQGPELLIRYENEEAVDDSQLPKDRFSAERLKGVDSTLKIQPAELGDSAVYLCASSRSGGRDGYTFGSGTRLTVV.

The count of this clone is one. This chain joins TRBV5-1 and TRBJ2-7; 7 bases line up with TRBD2. This CDR3 comprises 13 residues. The V segment lost 2 bases and the J segment 5 bases; nucleotides outside the gene matches: 4. The germline V gene has CDR1 SGHRS and CDR2 YFSETQ. CDR3 DNA sequence: TGCGCCAGCAGCTTTGCTAGCGGAGACGAGCAGTACTTC. Residues: CASSFASGDEQYF. The whole variable domain, filled in from reference TRBV5-1 and TRBJ2-7, reads KAGVTQTPRYLIKTRGQQVTLSCSPISGHRSVSWYQQTPGQGLQFLFEYFSETQRNKGNFPGRFSGRQFSNSRSEMNVSTLELGDSALYLCASSFASGDEQYFGPGTRLTVT.

The CDR3 nucleotides read TGTGCCAGTAGTATTGGCAGCGGTCTCCAAGAGACCCAGTACTTC. Encoded protein: CASSIGSGLQETQYF. The chain employs TRBV19 and TRBJ2-5, with TRBD2 as a possible D gene (5 bases). The germline gives CDR1 LNHDA, CDR2 SQIVND (reference sequence). Trimming left V 3 bases short and J 1 base short, with 12 bases between. The length of the CDR3 is 15 residues. The whole variable domain, remainder taken from reference TRBV19 and TRBJ2-5, is DGGITQSPKYLFRKEGQNVTLSCEQNLNHDAMYWYRQDPGQGLRLIYYSQIVNDFQKGDIAEGYSVSREKKESFPLTVTSAQKNPTAFYLCASSIGSGLQETQYFGPGTRLLVL.

This chain connects TRBV19 to TRBJ2-3; TRBD1 agrees at 8 bases. The CDR3 runs 14 residues. The V gene's germline CDR1 is LNHDA and CDR2 SQIVND (reference sequence). The trim removed 9 bases at V and 5 bases at J, leaving 10 bases unmatched. The CDR3 sequence is CASHLGQAQDTQYF. The CDR3 bases are TGTGCCAGCCACTTGGGACAGGCTCAAGATACGCAGTATTTT.

The sample holds a few counts of this clone. V is TRBV12-5 and J is TRBJ2-1, with 8 bases that match TRBD2. With 4 bases clipped from V and 6 bases from J, the junction kept 11 bases outside the gene matches. The germline V gene has CDR1 LGHNT and CDR2 FRNRAP. CDR3 length: 16 residues. This chain's CDR3 is CASGSPKERETNEQFF. The CDR3 coding sequence is TGTGCTAGTGGTTCCCCCAAGGAGCGGGAGACCAATGAGCAGTTCTTC.

The chain carries TRBV6-5 and TRBJ1-2, with D unclear. This CDR3 region has 12 residues. Per the germline V gene, CDR1 is MNHEY and CDR2 is SVGAGI. The V and J ends lost 6 bases and 8 bases respectively, with 13 bases between them. The CDR3 sequence is CASRPTHGGYTF. In DNA, the CDR3 is TGTGCCAGCAGACCGACCCACGGCGGCTACACCTTC.

This clone was counted a few times. The chain uses TRBV5-1 and TRBJ1-1, with D uncertain. Trimming cost V 4 bases and J 1 base, with 11 bases left between them. The CDR3 has 14 residues. Germline values: CDR1 SGHRS, CDR2 YFSETQ. CDR3 sequence: CASSPWYRNTEAFF. CDR3 in DNA: TGCGCCAGCAGCCCCTGGTATAGGAACACTGAAGCTTTCTTT.

This chain links TRBV13 with TRBJ2-1; 7 nucleotides align to TRBD2. Looked up from germline, CDR1 is PRHDT and CDR2 is FYEKMQ (reference sequence). With 1 base clipped from V and 2 bases from J, the junction kept 8 bases outside the gene matches. The CDR3 extends over 17 amino acids. CDR3: CASSLEVLGRAYNEQFF. The CDR3 DNA reads as TGTGCCAGCAGCTTAGAAGTACTGGGGAGGGCCTACAATGAGCAGTTCTTC.

The V call is TRBV6-2 or TRBV6-3, the J call TRBJ2-1; TRBD2 matches 12 bases. Trimming took 6 bases from V and 2 from J; bases not matched to a gene: 5. The CDR3 totals 16 residues. From germline, CDR1 is MNHEY and CDR2 SVGEGT. CDR3 residues: CASSTRLAGAYNEQFF. As DNA, the CDR3 is TGTGCCAGCAGCACCAGACTAGCGGGAGCCTACAATGAGCAGTTCTTC.

V gene TRBV19 combines with J gene TRBJ2-7; tentatively, D is TRBD2 (6 bases). V dropped 2 bases and J dropped 2 bases, with 13 bases sitting between them. This CDR3 is built from 15 residues. The germline V gene has CDR1 LNHDA and CDR2 SQIVND (reference sequence). CDR3 residues: CASSIRAGPTYEQYF. CDR3 nucleotide sequence: TGTGCCAGTAGTATACGGGCGGGACCTACCTACGAGCAGTACTTC. Using reference TRBV19 and TRBJ2-7 for the parts outside the CDR3, the full variable domain is DGGITQSPKYLFRKEGQNVTLSCEQNLNHDAMYWYRQDPGQGLRLIYYSQIVNDFQKGDIAEGYSVSREKKESFPLTVTSAQKNPTAFYLCASSIRAGPTYEQYFGPGTRLTVT.

The chain couples TRBV11-3 to TRBJ2-7, with 9 bases matching TRBD2. Germline V CDR1 and CDR2: SGHNT, YENEEA. The ends lost 5 bases at V and 5 bases at J; junction bases unmatched: 10. The CDR3 covers 15 residues. CDR3: CASSQGLAVVHEQYF. CDR3 nucleotide sequence: TGTGCCAGCAGCCAGGGACTAGCCGTCGTCCACGAGCAGTACTTC.

This clone has a handful of counts. V is TRBV6-5 and J is TRBJ2-3; 7 bases agree with TRBD1. The ends lost 6 bases at V and 6 bases at J; junction bases unmatched: 3. CDR1 is MNHEY, CDR2 SVGAGI, per germline. The CDR3 has 12 residues. In DNA form, the CDR3 reads TGTGCCAGCAGCCGGGACAGTGATACGCAGTATTTT. Protein product: CASSRDSDTQYF.

The chain recombines TRBV4-3 with TRBJ1-2; 12 bases align to TRBD1. Germline CDR1 and CDR2: LGHNA and YSLEER. This CDR3 spans 14 amino acids. The ends lost 4 bases at V and 7 bases at J; junction bases unmatched: 4. The CDR3 DNA follows: TGCGCCAGCAGCCGGGACAGGGGGCAAGGTGGCTACACCTTC. The encoded protein is CASSRDRGQGGYTF.

This clone occurred once. The CDR3 nucleotides are TGTGCCAGCAGCATAGGCCGACGAAGGGACAGGGCGAACTATGGCTACACCTTC. It encodes CASSIGRRRDRANYGYTF. The chain carries TRBV11-2 and TRBJ1-2, with 9 bases fitting TRBD1. The ends lost 5 bases at V and 2 bases at J; junction bases unmatched: 15. This CDR3 has 18 amino acids. Germline assignment: CDR1 SGHAT and CDR2 FQNNGV. The whole variable domain, remainder taken from reference TRBV11-2 and TRBJ1-2, is EAGVAQSPRYKIIEKRQSVAFWCNPISGHATLYWYQQILGQGPKLLIQFQNNGVVDDSQLPKDRFSAERLKGVDSTLKIQPAKLEDSAVYLCASSIGRRRDRANYGYTFGSGTRLTVV.

The V gene is TRBV5-1, the J gene TRBJ2-3; 7 nucleotides line up with TRBD2. The CDR3 loop spans 17 amino acids. Germline V gene sequence: CDR1 SGHRS, CDR2 YFSETQ. V trimming: 4 bases; J trimming: 1 base; junction bases outside the gene matches: 12. The CDR3 coding sequence is TGCGCCAGCAGCACCAAGGGGAGGGGTGGTGGCACAGATACGCAGTATTTT. Encoded protein: CASSTKGRGGGTDTQYF. Based on the CDR3 plus reference TRBV5-1 and TRBJ2-3, the full variable domain is KAGVTQTPRYLIKTRGQQVTLSCSPISGHRSVSWYQQTPGQGLQFLFEYFSETQRNKGNFPGRFSGRQFSNSRSEMNVSTLELGDSALYLCASSTKGRGGGTDTQYFGPGTRLTVL.